What follows describes a single TCR beta chain. The antigen remains unidentified. This CDR3 is 13 amino acids long. Trimming cost V 4 bases and J 6 bases; bases outside gene matches: 3. The germline gives CDR1 SNHLY, CDR2 FYNNEI. Profiled with immunoSEQ multiplex PCR; TCRdb holds only in-frame clones, not every one. The profile covers more than 400,000 clones, with around 92% appearing a single time and more than 1.5% taken by the ten largest. The sample comes from a study of Ad26.COV2.S vaccination and SARS-CoV-2 variants. At the level of the study: Ad26.COV2.S given intramuscularly, once or twice 56 days apart.

Sample treatment: roughly 18 received Ad26.COV2.S at low or high dose, single or two shots; roughly five received placebo; per-sample allocation not given. Sample collection was performed on day 63 after the first vaccine or placebo injection. Study-level findings and limits: Recipients of either vaccine or placebo displayed similar breadth of non-spike TCRs.

This chain connects TRBV2 to TRBJ1-1; 9 bases agree with TRBD1. The sequence was obtained from a person aged 18 to 59 who received the Ad26.COV2.S COVID-19 vaccine or a placebo. Here the sequenced sample was peripheral blood, taken in a trial of Ad26.COV2.S vaccine versus placebo. CDR3 bases: TGTGCCAGCAGTGGGGACAGGGACCCTGAAGCTTTCTTT. Protein product: CASSGDRDPEAFF.